This T cell receptor beta chain was sequenced during a study of blood T cells in healthy people across ages. The table lists this clonotype with a few counts. CDR3 length: 15 residues. V lost 0 bases and J 0 bases, leaving 10 bases between the germline ends. Germline CDR1 DFQATT, CDR2 SNEGSKA (reference sequence). For the second PCR, which ran for roughly 6 to 11 cycles, a sample-barcoded 5' primer and a J-beta primer mix were used. In TCRdb, the 5' RACE reads were re-called with MiXCR into one record per CDR3 protein. The sample records around 990,000 distinct CDR3 sequences, around two fifths being singletons.

The TCR originated in a man aged 18 to 30 in good health. Sequenced sample: blood. The V and J genes are TRBV20-1 and TRBJ2-3; D unclear. Here the CDR3 DNA reads TGCAGTGCTAGAGATCGAGTGGTGAGCACAGATACGCAGTATTTT. This sequence encodes CSARDRVVSTDTQYF.